This T cell receptor beta chain is from a study of T cells in Graves' hyperthyroidism and ophthalmopathy. Broader study findings: Onset of ophthalmopathy came a median roughly 6.5 months after the model predicted it.

This CDR3 comprises 16 residues. The germline V gene encodes CDR1 MDHEN and CDR2 SYDVKM. V lost 0 bases and J lost 3; bases outside the gene matches: 4. Under 3 months was the duration of disease in ophthalmopathy patients, who also had a Clinical Activity Score of at least 3 and a NOSPECS grade of at least 4. It was less than 13 ml of fresh peripheral blood that supplied the PBMCs. This clonotype showed up many times. Its target is unknown. The CDR3 regions of TCR beta were amplified from RNA transcripts. In the first-round RT-PCR of the TCR CDR3, the HTBI primer set was used. From the multiplex PCR reads, TCRdb called clonotypes with MiXCR, one entry per CDR3 protein. Of 700,000 or so distinct CDR3 sequences listed, about 14% are singletons.

V is TRBV28 and J is TRBJ2-1; the match to TRBD1 covers 8 bases. Source material: blood. The origin of this receptor is a woman in her forties or fifties with Graves' ophthalmopathy. CDR3: CASSLWQGAVYNEQFF. CDR3 coding DNA: TGTGCCAGCAGTTTATGGCAGGGGGCAGTCTACAATGAGCAGTTCTTC.